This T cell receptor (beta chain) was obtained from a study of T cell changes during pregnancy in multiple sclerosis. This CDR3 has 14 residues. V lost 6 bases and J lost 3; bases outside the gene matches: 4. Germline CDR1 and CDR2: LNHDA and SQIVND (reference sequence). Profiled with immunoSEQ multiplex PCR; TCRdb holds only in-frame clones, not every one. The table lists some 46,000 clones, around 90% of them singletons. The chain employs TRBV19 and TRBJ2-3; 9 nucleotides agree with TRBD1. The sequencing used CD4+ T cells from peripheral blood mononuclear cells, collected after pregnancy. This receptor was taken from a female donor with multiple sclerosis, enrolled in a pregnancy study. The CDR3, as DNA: TGTGCCAGTAGCCGGGACAGGGTGACAGATACGCAGTATTTT. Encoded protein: CASSRDRVTDTQYF.